This T cell receptor beta chain was obtained from a study of T cell repertoires in cytomegalovirus infection. Looking at the study overall: Use of recently identified HLA-C-restricted and well-studied HLA-B-restricted CMV epitopes was part of the study. Evidence of both CMV infection and a matching HLA type came from public TCR beta signatures.

The germline CDR1 and CDR2 sequences are LGHNA and YNFKEQ. V was trimmed by 4 bases and J by 9 bases, leaving 13 bases between them. CDR3 length: 13 residues. This clonotype was counted a few times. Its antigen is not identified. Findings of the study overall: Summed frequency of shared TCR beta families picked out CMV carriers who also had the relevant HLA. HLA-C-restricted TCR beta clonotypes specific for CMV led the ex vivo response.

TCRdb ran MiXCR on the reads and lists one entry per CDR3 protein. Of roughly 730,000 distinct CDR3 sequences in the sample, around 31% were seen once. The gene calls are TRBV4-2 and TRBJ2-1; D is undetermined. The starting material was cultured PBMCs, obtained from culture after CMV antigen stimulation. This TCR came from a human donor in good health (CMV status not recorded). Some clones in this sample may be carry-over from other donors' samples. The CDR3 coding sequence is TGTGCCAGCAGCCTAGAGCTCGGCAGTGAGCAGTTCTTC. The encoded protein is CASSLELGSEQFF.